This TCR beta chain is from a study of cytomegalovirus exposure and HLA in healthy donors. Study at large: Genotyping of 430 or so donors showed that roughly 80% belonged to the Caucasian-associated ancestry cluster.

Notes on the study in general: In a later analysis, CMV-associated beta chains were mostly HLA-associated, it appeared.

This CDR3 has 15 residues. The V gene lost 4 bases and the J gene lost 4 bases, with 13 bases spanning the gap. Germline V gene lookup returns CDR1 MDHEN and CDR2 SYDVKM. Vbeta (60) and Jbeta (13) primers were used in the PCR. The method was immunoSEQ multiplex PCR; TCRdb's version includes in-frame clones alone and lacks a portion of them. The data show some 150,000 clones, 80% to 90% seen once. Comments on this clone: Its antigen is unknown.

The source is a young woman in good health and CMV-seropositive. Specimen: PBMCs. V usage is TRBV28 and J usage is TRBJ1-4, with D perhaps matching TRBD1 (6 bases). For the CDR3, the DNA is TGTGCCAGCAGTTGGCGACAGGAATTTAATGAAAAACTGTTTTTT. Amino acids: CASSWRQEFNEKLFF.